Shown below are 3 T cell receptor beta chains from a single sample sequenced in a study of T-cell memory formation after mild COVID-19. TCRdb analysed the 5' RACE reads with MiXCR anew, one entry per CDR3 protein. Among hundreds of thousands of distinct CDR3 sequences, about a sixth were seen once, and the ten largest hold 22%. Sample: PBMCs or a T cell subset sorted from them (not recorded which). The receptor source for this set is a man aged 18 to 30 who had mild COVID-19 (a few samples of this study predate the infection). Cell type and time point are not known.

The chain recombines TRBV6-2 or TRBV6-3 with TRBJ2-7; D gene uncertain. The CDR3 length is 16 residues. The V gene's germline CDR1 is MNHEY and CDR2 SVGEGT. V was shortened by 2 bases and J by 0 bases, with 14 bases between the two germline ends. CDR3 loop: CASSYPPAVGSYEQYV. The CDR3 DNA reads TGTGCCAGCAGTTACCCACCGGCCGTGGGCTCCTACGAGCAGTACGTC.

This clonotype showed up just a few times. V and J are TRBV20-1 and TRBJ2-1; D is undetermined. The germline gives CDR1 DFQATT, CDR2 SNEGSKA (reference sequence). This CDR3 spans 15 amino acids. V shed 6 bases and J shed 5 bases, with 20 bases lying between them. This CDR3 is CSALSPTPGHNEQFF. The CDR3 nucleotides read TGCAGTGCGCTTTCCCCAACCCCGGGCCACAATGAGCAGTTCTTC.

The chain couples TRBV4-3 to TRBJ2-5; TRBD2 aligns across 8 bases. The CDR3 has 16 amino acids. Germline lookup yields CDR1 LGHNA and CDR2 YSLEER. With V trimmed by 0 bases and J by 4 bases, 7 bases remained unmatched. The CDR3: CASSQDPMAGGETQYF. The CDR3, as DNA: TGCGCCAGCAGCCAAGATCCAATGGCGGGGGGAGAGACCCAGTACTTC.